These T cell receptor beta chains were read from a single sample in a study of T cell responses to AZD1222 COVID-19 vaccine. Libraries were prepared by immunoSEQ multiplex PCR; TCRdb keeps only in-frame clonotypes and omits some of them. In the table there are fewer than 70,000 clones, roughly 90% of which are singletons. The sample here was peripheral blood, taken on day 0 of AZD1222 vaccination. These receptor sequences come from an adult in good health. Each CDR3 is given with its conserved first and last residue. D genes are given only for firm matches. Only some rows state a clone size, as once, few, many or a class for expanded clones.

cdr3_nt: TGCGCCAGCAGCCAACTAGACAGGGGTAGCACTGAAGCTTTCTTT
cdr3_aa: CASSQLDRGSTEAFF
d_call: TRBD1
clone_size: few
v_call: TRBV4-1
j_call: TRBJ1-1

cdr3_nt: TGTGCCATCAGTGAAACTAGCGGGGGCACAGATACGCAGTATTTT
cdr3_aa: CAISETSGGTDTQYF
d_call: TRBD2
clone_size: once
v_call: TRBV10-3
j_call: TRBJ2-3

cdr3_nt: TGTGCCAGCAGTTCCGGACCGAACCAGAACACTGAAGCTTTCTTT
cdr3_aa: CASSSGPNQNTEAFF
d_call: NA
clone_size: NA
v_call: TRBV28
j_call: TRBJ1-1

cdr3_nt: TGTGCCAGCAGCCCGTCGCAGGGGGGGAACACTGAAGCTTTCTTT
cdr3_aa: CASSPSQGGNTEAFF
d_call: TRBD1
clone_size: NA
v_call: TRBV4-2
j_call: TRBJ1-1

cdr3_nt: TGTGCCTGTGGGGCTGGGGCCAACGTCCTGACTTTC
cdr3_aa: CACGAGANVLTF
d_call: NA
clone_size: once
v_call: TRBV30
j_call: TRBJ2-6

cdr3_nt: TGTGCCAGCAGCTTAGGACAGGGAAACACCATATATTTT
cdr3_aa: CASSLGQGNTIYF
d_call: NA
clone_size: once
v_call: TRBV7-9
j_call: TRBJ1-3

cdr3_nt: TGTGCCAGTAGTATCGGGGTAGCGGGGGGCAGAGCGAACACCGGGGAGCTGTTTTTT
cdr3_aa: CASSIGVAGGRANTGELFF
d_call: TRBD2
clone_size: NA
v_call: TRBV19
j_call: TRBJ2-2

cdr3_nt: TGTGCCAGCACCTTGACAGGGGGCAATTACGAGCAGTACTTC
cdr3_aa: CASTLTGGNYEQYF
d_call: TRBD1
clone_size: NA
v_call: TRBV7-2
j_call: TRBJ2-7

cdr3_nt: TGTGCCAGCAGCCCAGGGGCCGGATACTCTGGAAACACCATATATTTT
cdr3_aa: CASSPGAGYSGNTIYF
d_call: NA
clone_size: once
v_call: TRBV7-9
j_call: TRBJ1-3

cdr3_nt: TGTGCCAGCAGTAATTGGGGGAACACTGAAGCTTTCTTT
cdr3_aa: CASSNWGNTEAFF
d_call: NA
clone_size: NA
v_call: TRBV11-2
j_call: TRBJ1-1

cdr3_nt: TGTGCCAGCAAAAGGGACAACCTGAGCAATCAGCCCCAGCATTTT
cdr3_aa: CASKRDNLSNQPQHF
d_call: NA
clone_size: NA
v_call: TRBV18
j_call: TRBJ1-5

cdr3_nt: TGTGCCAGCTCACAGGGCCCAGGCACAGATACGCAGTATTTT
cdr3_aa: CASSQGPGTDTQYF
d_call: NA
clone_size: NA
v_call: TRBV18
j_call: TRBJ2-3

cdr3_nt: TGTGCCTGGAACAGGGGGCCTCAGGGGGAAAAACTGTTTTTT
cdr3_aa: CAWNRGPQGEKLFF
d_call: TRBD1
clone_size: NA
v_call: TRBV30
j_call: TRBJ1-4

cdr3_nt: TGTGCCAGCAGCCCGACTAGCCTCTCCTACGAGCAGTACTTC
cdr3_aa: CASSPTSLSYEQYF
d_call: TRBD2
clone_size: NA
v_call: TRBV3-1/TRBV3-2
j_call: TRBJ2-7

cdr3_nt: TGTGCCAGCAGCGTTTATTCAGACCTACAAGAGACCCAGTACTTC
cdr3_aa: CASSVYSDLQETQYF
d_call: NA
clone_size: NA
v_call: TRBV9
j_call: TRBJ2-5

cdr3_nt: TGTGCCAGCAGCTTGAGAGGGGCGCGTACCTATGGCTACACCTTC
cdr3_aa: CASSLRGARTYGYTF
d_call: NA
clone_size: NA
v_call: TRBV5-6
j_call: TRBJ1-2

cdr3_nt: TGCGCCAGCAGCTGGAATCGACAGGGAACGAACACCGGGGAGCTGTTTTTT
cdr3_aa: CASSWNRQGTNTGELFF
d_call: TRBD1
clone_size: NA
v_call: TRBV5-1
j_call: TRBJ2-2

cdr3_nt: TGTGCCAGCAGCTTGGGTGGGGTGAACACTGAAGCTTTCTTT
cdr3_aa: CASSLGGVNTEAFF
d_call: NA
clone_size: NA
v_call: TRBV5-4
j_call: TRBJ1-1

cdr3_nt: TGTGCCAGCAGTCCTCAACAGGGACGGGAGCAGTTCTTC
cdr3_aa: CASSPQQGREQFF
d_call: NA
clone_size: NA
v_call: TRBV6-5
j_call: TRBJ2-1

cdr3_nt: TGTGCCAGTAGTATAAGCTCCTATAATTCACCCCTCCACTTT
cdr3_aa: CASSISSYNSPLHF
d_call: NA
clone_size: NA
v_call: TRBV19
j_call: TRBJ1-6

cdr3_nt: TGCAGTGCTAGTGCCCAGGGGATAAGCTACGAGCAGTACTTC
cdr3_aa: CSASAQGISYEQYF
d_call: NA
clone_size: NA
v_call: TRBV20-1
j_call: TRBJ2-7

cdr3_nt: TGTGCCAGCAGCTTATTGCAAGCGAACACTGAAGCTTTCTTT
cdr3_aa: CASSLLQANTEAFF
d_call: NA
clone_size: NA
v_call: TRBV7-9
j_call: TRBJ1-1

cdr3_nt: TGTGCCAGCAGGACTTCCGGGACAGCCGACGAAAAACTGTTTTTT
cdr3_aa: CASRTSGTADEKLFF
d_call: TRBD1
clone_size: NA
v_call: TRBV7-3
j_call: TRBJ1-4

cdr3_nt: TGTGCCAGTAGTTCCCGCGTTGCCAGCGGGGACAACAATGAGCAGTTCTTC
cdr3_aa: CASSSRVASGDNNEQFF
d_call: NA
clone_size: few
v_call: TRBV19
j_call: TRBJ2-1

cdr3_nt: TGTGCCAGCAGTCCTAGCGACGAGACCCAGTACTTC
cdr3_aa: CASSPSDETQYF
d_call: NA
clone_size: few
v_call: TRBV12-3/TRBV12-4
j_call: TRBJ2-5

cdr3_nt: TGTGCCTGGATCCCTGTCACGGTCTTCTCTGGAAACACCATATATTTT
cdr3_aa: CAWIPVTVFSGNTIYF
d_call: NA
clone_size: NA
v_call: TRBV30
j_call: TRBJ1-3

cdr3_nt: TGTGCCAGCTCATCGATCACAGGGAACACCGGGGAGCTGTTTTTT
cdr3_aa: CASSSITGNTGELFF
d_call: NA
clone_size: NA
v_call: TRBV18
j_call: TRBJ2-2

cdr3_nt: TGTGCCAGCTCCAGTAGCTCCCTGGGGTCACCCCTCCACTTT
cdr3_aa: CASSSSSLGSPLHF
d_call: NA
clone_size: NA
v_call: TRBV18
j_call: TRBJ1-6

cdr3_nt: TGTGCCAGCAGTTATGGGGTTAGTACAGATACGCAGTATTTT
cdr3_aa: CASSYGVSTDTQYF
d_call: NA
clone_size: NA
v_call: TRBV2
j_call: TRBJ2-3

cdr3_nt: TGTGCCAGCTCACCGTGGGACAGGGGCAACGAGCAGTACTTC
cdr3_aa: CASSPWDRGNEQYF
d_call: TRBD1
clone_size: NA
v_call: TRBV18
j_call: TRBJ2-7

cdr3_nt: TGTGCCAGCAGCCAACGGGTGACCCAGTACTTC
cdr3_aa: CASSQRVTQYF
d_call: NA
clone_size: NA
v_call: TRBV3-1/TRBV3-2
j_call: TRBJ2-5

cdr3_nt: TGTGCCTGGAGTGTAGGCAGGGACTATGGCTACACCTTC
cdr3_aa: CAWSVGRDYGYTF
d_call: NA
clone_size: NA
v_call: TRBV30
j_call: TRBJ1-2

cdr3_nt: TGTGCCAGCAGCCAGGCAGAGGGACCTGAAGCTTTCTTT
cdr3_aa: CASSQAEGPEAFF
d_call: NA
clone_size: NA
v_call: TRBV7-2
j_call: TRBJ1-1

cdr3_nt: TGTGCCAGCTCACCTGAACCGGTGAGCAACCTCGAGCAGTACTTC
cdr3_aa: CASSPEPVSNLEQYF
d_call: NA
clone_size: NA
v_call: TRBV18
j_call: TRBJ2-7

cdr3_nt: TGTGCCAGCAGCTTAGTAGGCGGGGGGGGCGGAGATACGCAGTATTTT
cdr3_aa: CASSLVGGGGGDTQYF
d_call: TRBD2
clone_size: NA
v_call: TRBV7-2
j_call: TRBJ2-3

cdr3_nt: TGTGCCAGCAGACCAGGGTATAGCAATCAGCCCCAGCATTTT
cdr3_aa: CASRPGYSNQPQHF
d_call: NA
clone_size: NA
v_call: TRBV6-5
j_call: TRBJ1-5

cdr3_nt: TGTGCCAGCAGTGAGGGGCTGTACAGGGGGCGCGGTAGATCCTACGAGCAGTACTTC
cdr3_aa: CASSEGLYRGRGRSYEQYF
d_call: TRBD1
clone_size: NA
v_call: TRBV6-1
j_call: TRBJ2-7

cdr3_nt: TGTGCCAGCAGCGTGACCAGGGGCCAGGAGACCCAGTACTTC
cdr3_aa: CASSVTRGQETQYF
d_call: NA
clone_size: NA
v_call: TRBV11-2
j_call: TRBJ2-5

cdr3_nt: TGCGCCAGCAGCCAGCGACAGGGTAGCAATCAGCCCCAGCATTTT
cdr3_aa: CASSQRQGSNQPQHF
d_call: TRBD1
clone_size: NA
v_call: TRBV4-1
j_call: TRBJ1-5

cdr3_nt: TGTGCCAGCAGCCAACCCCGGGGGGGTCGGAATAATGAGCAGTTCTTC
cdr3_aa: CASSQPRGGRNNEQFF
d_call: TRBD2
clone_size: few
v_call: TRBV3-1/TRBV3-2
j_call: TRBJ2-1

cdr3_nt: TGTGCCATCAGTGAGAGGACAGTCGAGACCCAGTACTTC
cdr3_aa: CAISERTVETQYF
d_call: NA
clone_size: NA
v_call: TRBV10-3
j_call: TRBJ2-5

cdr3_nt: TGTGCCAGCAGCTTGGCCGGGGACTCTGGAAACACCATATATTTT
cdr3_aa: CASSLAGDSGNTIYF
d_call: NA
clone_size: NA
v_call: TRBV5-5
j_call: TRBJ1-3

cdr3_nt: TGTGCTGGGGGCCGGGACAATTCACCCCTCCACTTT
cdr3_aa: CAGGRDNSPLHF
d_call: NA
clone_size: NA
v_call: TRBV2
j_call: TRBJ1-6

cdr3_nt: TGTGCCAGCAGTTCTCCGACAGGGAACTCTGGAAACACCATATATTTT
cdr3_aa: CASSSPTGNSGNTIYF
d_call: TRBD1
clone_size: NA
v_call: TRBV6-5
j_call: TRBJ1-3